The rows below give T cell receptor beta chains drawn from one sample of a study of blood T cell repertoires in COVID-19. Sequencing used immunoSEQ multiplex PCR; TCRdb keeps in-frame clones, though not all of them. The sample shows about 250,000 clones, roughly nine tenths of them seen only once. The sample taken for sequencing was PBMCs or T cells enriched from blood (not recorded which). Source of these receptors: a woman between 18 and 29 years old who had recovered from COVID-19. Each CDR3 is given with its conserved first and last residue. A D gene is named only where the DNA matches it firmly. Part of the rows lack a size; the others show once, few, many or a class for expanded clones.

V	size	D	J	CDR3	DNA
TRBV18	.	TRBD1	TRBJ2-2	CASSPQQRGPGTGELFF	TGTGCCAGCTCACCACAGCAGAGGGGGCCGGGCACCGGGGAGCTGTTTTTT
TRBV9	.	.	TRBJ1-4	CASSAAGVNEKLFF	TGTGCCAGCAGCGCCGCCGGGGTGAATGAAAAACTGTTTTTT
TRBV10-3	.	TRBD2	TRBJ2-4	CAISDATSDAKNIQYF	TGTGCCATCAGTGATGCGACTAGCGATGCCAAAAACATTCAGTACTTC
TRBV28	once	.	TRBJ1-4	CASSLYPGATNEKLFF	TGTGCCAGCAGTTTATATCCAGGCGCAACTAATGAAAAACTGTTTTTT
TRBV3-1/TRBV3-2	.	.	TRBJ1-2	CASSQGQASYGYTF	TGTGCCAGCAGCCAAGGACAGGCGTCCTATGGCTACACCTTC
TRBV5-1	.	.	TRBJ1-6	CASSPGVNNSPLHF	TGCGCCAGCAGCCCAGGCGTTAATAATTCACCCCTCCACTTT
TRBV2	.	TRBD1	TRBJ1-2	CASTDRDPGGYTF	TGTGCCAGCACCGACAGGGACCCCGGCGGCTACACCTTC
TRBV3-1/TRBV3-2	.	.	TRBJ2-2	CASSQDPWELFF	TGTGCCAGCAGCCAAGATCCCTGGGAGCTGTTTTTT
TRBV6-1	.	TRBD1	TRBJ1-5	CASSDHRGSNQPQHF	TGTGCCAGCAGTGATCACAGGGGGAGCAATCAGCCCCAGCATTTT
TRBV4-2	.	TRBD2	TRBJ2-1	CASSQVGTSDSSYNEQFF	TGTGCCAGCAGCCAAGTTGGGACTAGCGACAGCTCCTACAATGAGCAGTTCTTC
TRBV10-1	few	.	TRBJ1-6	CASSAQAPISSYNSPLHF	TGCGCCAGCAGTGCCCAGGCCCCCATTAGCTCCTATAATTCACCCCTCCACTTT
TRBV5-1	.	TRBD1	TRBJ1-1	CASSLERTGGNTEAFF	TGCGCCAGCAGCTTGGAACGGACAGGGGGGAACACTGAAGCTTTCTTT
TRBV19	.	.	TRBJ2-6	CASTNFPPGFGANVLTF	TGTGCCAGTACGAACTTCCCGCCGGGGTTCGGGGCCAACGTCCTGACTTTC
TRBV19	once	.	TRBJ1-2	CASSNRTGWLGGYTF	TGTGCCAGTAGTAACCGCACAGGGTGGCTTGGGGGCTACACCTTC
TRBV27	.	.	TRBJ1-1	CASRAQGLATEAFF	TGTGCCAGCAGAGCCCAGGGATTGGCCACTGAAGCTTTCTTT
TRBV29-1	.	.	TRBJ1-2	CSVGQINYGYTF	TGCAGCGTTGGGCAGATTAACTATGGCTACACCTTC
TRBV19	.	.	TRBJ2-7	CASSIQVGGYEQYF	TGTGCCAGTAGTATCCAAGTCGGGGGCTACGAGCAGTACTTC